This T cell receptor beta chain was observed in a study of blood T cell repertoires in COVID-19. Across the whole study: Acute-phase and convalescent COVID-19 samples originated in the United States, Italy and Spain.

TCRdb's table, derived via immunoSEQ multiplex PCR, lists solely in-frame clones and lacks some. The sample consists of 210,000 or so clones, roughly 90% of them appearing once. CDR1 and CDR2 from the germline V gene are MRHNA and SNTAGT. The CDR3 has 14 residues. V was clipped by 9 bases and J by 1 base; unmatched bases: 7. What was sequenced was peripheral blood. The rearrangement uses TRBV6-4 and TRBJ2-7, with 9 positions matching TRBD2. The clonotype originates from a woman aged 60-70 years with acute or convalescent COVID-19. CDR3 DNA: TGTGCCAGACATAGCGGGAGTGGATCCTACGAGCAGTACTTC. Translated, it gives CARHSGSGSYEQYF.